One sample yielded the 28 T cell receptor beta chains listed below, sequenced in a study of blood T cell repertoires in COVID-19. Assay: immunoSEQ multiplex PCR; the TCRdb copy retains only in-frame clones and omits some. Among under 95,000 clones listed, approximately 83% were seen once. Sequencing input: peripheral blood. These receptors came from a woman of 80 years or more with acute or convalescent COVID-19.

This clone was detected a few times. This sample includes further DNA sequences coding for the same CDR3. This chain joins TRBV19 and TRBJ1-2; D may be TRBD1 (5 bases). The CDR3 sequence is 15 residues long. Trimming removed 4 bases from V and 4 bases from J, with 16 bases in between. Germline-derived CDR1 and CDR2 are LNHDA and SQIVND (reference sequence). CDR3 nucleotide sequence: TGTGCCAGTAGTACCCCCGGGCAGGGCGGCTATGGCTACACCTTC. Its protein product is CASSTPGQGGYGYTF.

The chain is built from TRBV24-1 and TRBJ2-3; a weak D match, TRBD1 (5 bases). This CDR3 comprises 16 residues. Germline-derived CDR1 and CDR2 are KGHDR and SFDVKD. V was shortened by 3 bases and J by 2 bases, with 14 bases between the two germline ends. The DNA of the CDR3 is TGTGCCACCAGTGATCCGAGGTCAGGGTTCACAGATACGCAGTATTTT. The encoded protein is CATSDPRSGFTDTQYF.

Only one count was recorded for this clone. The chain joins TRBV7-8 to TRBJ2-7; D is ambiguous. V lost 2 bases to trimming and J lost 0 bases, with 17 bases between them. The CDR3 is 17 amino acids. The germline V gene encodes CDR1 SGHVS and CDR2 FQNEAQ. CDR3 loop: CASSLTVAGPLSYEQYF. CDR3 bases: TGTGCCAGCAGCTTAACGGTGGCAGGCCCCCTCTCCTACGAGCAGTACTTC.

The CDR3 here is CASTPTVTSAYEQYF. CDR3 DNA: TGTGCCAGCACCCCCACCGTGACTAGCGCCTACGAGCAGTACTTC. The chain couples TRBV28 to TRBJ2-7; TRBD2 matches at 8 bases. The J segment lost 2 bases and the V segment lost 7 bases, leaving 10 bases of the junction unmatched. Looked up from germline, CDR1 is MDHEN and CDR2 is SYDVKM. The CDR3 totals 15 residues.

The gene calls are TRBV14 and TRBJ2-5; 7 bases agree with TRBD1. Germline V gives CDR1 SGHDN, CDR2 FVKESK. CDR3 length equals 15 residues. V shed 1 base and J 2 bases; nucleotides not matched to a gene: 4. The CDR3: CASSQGDSTQETQYF. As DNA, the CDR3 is TGTGCCAGCAGCCAAGGGGACAGCACTCAAGAGACCCAGTACTTC.

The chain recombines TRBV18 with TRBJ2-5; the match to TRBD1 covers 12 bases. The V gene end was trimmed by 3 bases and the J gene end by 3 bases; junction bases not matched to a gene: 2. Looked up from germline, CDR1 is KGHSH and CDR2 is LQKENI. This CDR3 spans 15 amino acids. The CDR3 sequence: CASSPGTGGEETQYF. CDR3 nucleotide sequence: TGTGCCAGCTCACCGGGGACAGGGGGCGAAGAGACCCAGTACTTC.

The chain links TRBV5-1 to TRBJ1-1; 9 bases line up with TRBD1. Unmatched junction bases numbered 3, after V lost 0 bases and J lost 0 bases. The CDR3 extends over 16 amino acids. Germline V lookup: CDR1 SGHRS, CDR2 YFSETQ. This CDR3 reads CASSLGGQGVNTEAFF. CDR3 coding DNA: TGCGCCAGCAGCTTGGGGGGACAGGGAGTGAACACTGAAGCTTTCTTT.

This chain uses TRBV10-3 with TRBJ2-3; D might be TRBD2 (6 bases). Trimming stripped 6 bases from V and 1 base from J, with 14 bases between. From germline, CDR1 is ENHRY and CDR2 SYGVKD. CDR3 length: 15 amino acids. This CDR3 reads CAIRGKGLRTDTQYF. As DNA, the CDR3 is TGTGCCATCAGAGGAAAAGGACTACGCACAGATACGCAGTATTTT.

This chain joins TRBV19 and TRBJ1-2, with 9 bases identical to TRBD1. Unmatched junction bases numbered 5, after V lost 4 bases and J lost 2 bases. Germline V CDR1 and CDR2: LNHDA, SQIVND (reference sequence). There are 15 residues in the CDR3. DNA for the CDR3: TGTGCCAGTAGTAGGGGGACAGGGCGCAACTATGGCTACACCTTC. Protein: CASSRGTGRNYGYTF.

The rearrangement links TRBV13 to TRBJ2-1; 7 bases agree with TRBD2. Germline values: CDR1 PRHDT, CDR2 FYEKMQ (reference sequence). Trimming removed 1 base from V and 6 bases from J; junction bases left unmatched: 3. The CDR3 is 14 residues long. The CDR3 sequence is CASSLEGGSNEQFF. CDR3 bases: TGTGCCAGCAGCTTAGAGGGCGGGAGCAATGAGCAGTTCTTC. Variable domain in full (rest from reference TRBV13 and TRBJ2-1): AAGVIQSPRHLIKEKRETATLKCYPIPRHDTVYWYQQGPGQDPQFLISFYEKMQSDKGSIPDRFSAQQFSDYHSELNMSSLELGDSALYFCASSLEGGSNEQFFGPGTRLTVL.

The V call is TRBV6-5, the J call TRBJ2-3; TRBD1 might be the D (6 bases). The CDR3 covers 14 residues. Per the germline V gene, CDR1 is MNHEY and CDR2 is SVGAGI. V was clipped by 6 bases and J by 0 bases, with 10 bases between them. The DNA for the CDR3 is TGTGCCAGCAGATGGCAGGGGAGCACAGATACGCAGTATTTT. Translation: CASRWQGSTDTQYF.

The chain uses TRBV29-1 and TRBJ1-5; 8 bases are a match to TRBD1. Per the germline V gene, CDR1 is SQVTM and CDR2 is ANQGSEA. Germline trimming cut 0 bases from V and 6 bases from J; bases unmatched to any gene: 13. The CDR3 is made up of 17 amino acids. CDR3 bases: TGCAGCGTTGAAGAGGCAGGGGGCCCGGCCGGGGGTCAGCCCCAGCATTTT. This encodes CSVEEAGGPAGGQPQHF.

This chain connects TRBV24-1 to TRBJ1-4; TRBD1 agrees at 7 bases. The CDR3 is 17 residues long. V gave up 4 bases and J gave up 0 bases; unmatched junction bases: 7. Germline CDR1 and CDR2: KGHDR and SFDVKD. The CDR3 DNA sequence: TGTGCCACCAGTGACTCGACAGGGTATGCAACTAATGAAAAACTGTTTTTT. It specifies CATSDSTGYATNEKLFF.

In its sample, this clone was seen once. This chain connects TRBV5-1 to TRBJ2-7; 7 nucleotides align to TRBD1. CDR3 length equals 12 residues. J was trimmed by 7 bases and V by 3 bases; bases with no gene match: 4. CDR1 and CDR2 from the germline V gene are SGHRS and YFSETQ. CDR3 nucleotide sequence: TGCGCCAGCAGCTACTCAGGGGGAGAGCAGTACTTC. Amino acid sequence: CASSYSGGEQYF.

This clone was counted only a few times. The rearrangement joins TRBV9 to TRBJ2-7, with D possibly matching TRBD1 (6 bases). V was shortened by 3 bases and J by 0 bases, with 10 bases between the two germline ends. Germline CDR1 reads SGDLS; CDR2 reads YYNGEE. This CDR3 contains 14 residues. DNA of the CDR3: TGTGCCAGCAGCGCGGACAGCCACTCCTACGAGCAGTACTTC. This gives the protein CASSADSHSYEQYF.

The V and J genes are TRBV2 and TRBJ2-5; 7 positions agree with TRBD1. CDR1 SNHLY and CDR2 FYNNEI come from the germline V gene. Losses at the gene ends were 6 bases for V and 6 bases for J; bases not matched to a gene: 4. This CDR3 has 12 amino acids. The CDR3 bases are TGTGCCAGCAGATCGGACAGGCAGACCCAGTACTTC. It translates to CASRSDRQTQYF.

The CDR3 bases are TGTGCCATCACCGCACAGGGGAAAATTGACACCGGGGAGCTGTTTTTT. Encoded protein: CAITAQGKIDTGELFF. The V gene is TRBV10-3, the J gene TRBJ2-2, with 7 bases aligning to TRBD1. Germline values: CDR1 ENHRY, CDR2 SYGVKD. CDR3 length: 16 residues. The V and J ends lost 7 bases and 3 bases, in that order; junction bases with no gene match: 11.

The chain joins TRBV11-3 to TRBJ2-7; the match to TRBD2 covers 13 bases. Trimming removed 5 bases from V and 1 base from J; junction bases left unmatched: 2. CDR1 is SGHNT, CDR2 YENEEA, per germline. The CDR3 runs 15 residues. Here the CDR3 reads CASSTGLAGSYEQYF. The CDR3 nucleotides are TGTGCCAGCAGCACGGGACTAGCGGGGTCCTACGAGCAGTACTTC.

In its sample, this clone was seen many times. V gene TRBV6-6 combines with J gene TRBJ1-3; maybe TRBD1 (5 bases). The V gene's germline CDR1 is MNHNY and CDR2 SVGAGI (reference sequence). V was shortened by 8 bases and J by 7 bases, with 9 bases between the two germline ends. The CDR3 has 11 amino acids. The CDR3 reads CASSGGNTIYF. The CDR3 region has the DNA TGTGCCAGCTCGGGGGGGAACACCATATATTTT.

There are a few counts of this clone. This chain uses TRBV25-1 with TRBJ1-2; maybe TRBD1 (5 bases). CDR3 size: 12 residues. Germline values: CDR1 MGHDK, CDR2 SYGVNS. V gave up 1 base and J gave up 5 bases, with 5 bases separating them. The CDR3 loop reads CASSESGYGYTF. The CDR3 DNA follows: TGTGCCAGCAGTGAATCAGGGTATGGCTACACCTTC.

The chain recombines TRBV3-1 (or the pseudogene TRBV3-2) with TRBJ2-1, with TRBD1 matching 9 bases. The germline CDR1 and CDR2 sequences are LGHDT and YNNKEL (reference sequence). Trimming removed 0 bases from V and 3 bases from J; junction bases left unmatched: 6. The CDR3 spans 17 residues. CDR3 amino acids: CASSQDLGTGNYNEQFF. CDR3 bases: TGTGCCAGCAGCCAAGATCTGGGGACAGGGAACTACAATGAGCAGTTCTTC.

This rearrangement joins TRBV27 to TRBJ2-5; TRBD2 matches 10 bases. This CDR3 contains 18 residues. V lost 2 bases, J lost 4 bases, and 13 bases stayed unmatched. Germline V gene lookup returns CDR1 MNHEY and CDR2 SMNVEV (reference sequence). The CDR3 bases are TGTGCCAGCAGTTTAAAACAGGGGTTTAGCGGGAGGCTAGAGACCCAGTACTTC. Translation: CASSLKQGFSGRLETQYF.

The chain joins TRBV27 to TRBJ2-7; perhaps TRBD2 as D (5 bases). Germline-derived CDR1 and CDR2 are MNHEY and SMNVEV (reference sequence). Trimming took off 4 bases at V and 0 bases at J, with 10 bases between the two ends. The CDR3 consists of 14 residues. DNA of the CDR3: TGTGCCAGCAGTTCCCCGGGAAGCTCCTACGAGCAGTACTTC. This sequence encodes CASSSPGSSYEQYF.

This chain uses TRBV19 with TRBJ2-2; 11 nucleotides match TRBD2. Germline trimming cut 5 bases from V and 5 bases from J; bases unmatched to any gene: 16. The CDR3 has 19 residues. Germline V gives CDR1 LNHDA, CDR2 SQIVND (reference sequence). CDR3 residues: CASSPGVLAGGKGTGELFF. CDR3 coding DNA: TGTGCCAGTAGTCCGGGGGTGCTAGCGGGAGGAAAGGGGACCGGGGAGCTGTTTTTT.

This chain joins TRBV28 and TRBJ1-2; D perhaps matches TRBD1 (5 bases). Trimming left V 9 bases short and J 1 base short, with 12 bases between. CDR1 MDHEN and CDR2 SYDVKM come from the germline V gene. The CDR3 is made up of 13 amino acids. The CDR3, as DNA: TGTGCCAGTCAACCAGGGATTAACTATGGCTACACCTTC. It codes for CASQPGINYGYTF.

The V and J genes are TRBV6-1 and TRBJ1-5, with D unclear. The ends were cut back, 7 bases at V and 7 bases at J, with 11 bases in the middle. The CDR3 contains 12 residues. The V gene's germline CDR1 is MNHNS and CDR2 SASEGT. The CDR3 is CASIGQEQPQHF. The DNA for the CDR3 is TGTGCCAGCATAGGCCAGGAACAGCCCCAGCATTTT.

The CDR3 protein is CASSPRGGLLNTEAFF. The CDR3 DNA follows: TGTGCCAGCAGCCCAAGGGGGGGCTTACTTAACACTGAAGCTTTCTTT. The chain combines TRBV7-2 with TRBJ1-1; perhaps TRBD1 as D (6 bases). V was pared by 5 bases and J by 2 bases, with 18 bases between. Germline CDR1 SGHTA, CDR2 FQGNSA. The CDR3 is 16 residues long.

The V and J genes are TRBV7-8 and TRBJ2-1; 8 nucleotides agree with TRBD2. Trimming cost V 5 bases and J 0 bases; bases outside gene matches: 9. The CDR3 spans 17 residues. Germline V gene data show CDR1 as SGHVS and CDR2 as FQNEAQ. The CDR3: CASSTTRRGGSYNEQFF. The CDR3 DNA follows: TGTGCCAGCAGCACCACCCGACGGGGGGGCTCCTACAATGAGCAGTTCTTC.